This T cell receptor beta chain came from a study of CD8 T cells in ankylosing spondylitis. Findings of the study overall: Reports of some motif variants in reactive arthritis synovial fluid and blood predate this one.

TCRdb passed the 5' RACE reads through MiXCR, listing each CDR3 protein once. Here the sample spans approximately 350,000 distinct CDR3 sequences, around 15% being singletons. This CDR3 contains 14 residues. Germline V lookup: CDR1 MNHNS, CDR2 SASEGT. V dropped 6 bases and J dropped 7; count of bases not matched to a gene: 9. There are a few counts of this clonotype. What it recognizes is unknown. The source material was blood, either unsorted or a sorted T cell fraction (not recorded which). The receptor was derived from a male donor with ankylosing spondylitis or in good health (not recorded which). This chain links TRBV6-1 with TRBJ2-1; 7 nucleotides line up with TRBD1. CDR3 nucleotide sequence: TGTGCCAGCAGGACAGGGTTTGGGAAGAATGAGCAGTTCTTC. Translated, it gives CASRTGFGKNEQFF.